This is a list of T cell receptor beta chains from one sample in a study of beta chain features in type 1 diabetes. Sequencing used immunoSEQ multiplex PCR; TCRdb keeps in-frame clones, though not all of them. The table shows 680,000 or so clones, with roughly 12% occurring only once. Specimen: naive CD4+ T cells from blood. These receptors were taken from a man in his late teens or twenties with type 1 diabetes. Each CDR3 is given without its conserved first and last residue. The order of the fields is V gene, J gene, CDR3 protein.

TRBV7-9	TRBJ2-5	ASSRQGGSQETQY
TRBV29-1	TRBJ1-1	SGRQQGTEAF
TRBV27	TRBJ2-3	ASSSGQGAADTQY
TRBV4-2	TRBJ2-5	ASSQGGGGPEETQY
TRBV5-8	TRBJ2-3	ASSLQGAGADTQY
TRBV2	TRBJ1-6	ASSEIGRGGSPLH
TRBV18	TRBJ2-7	ASSPPSGSYEQY
TRBV5-5	TRBJ1-2	ASSSQTGLSYGYT
TRBV11-2	TRBJ2-1	ASSLGGTGLGEQF
TRBV30	TRBJ1-6	AWSTGGDSPLH
TRBV5-1	TRBJ2-1	ASSNDGTGVNEQF
TRBV7-9	TRBJ2-7	ASSLTPSYEQY
TRBV10-3	TRBJ2-1	AISESTGKYGNEQF
TRBV30	TRBJ1-1	AWSVALDTEAF
TRBV4-2	TRBJ1-1	ASSQEGDRPLNTEAF
TRBV5-6	TRBJ1-2	ASSFSGDGYT
TRBV28	TRBJ2-5	ASSLVGRFQETQY
TRBV15	TRBJ2-6	ATSRDRAGANVLT
TRBV7-9	TRBJ1-1	ASSNEGFTDTEAF
TRBV28	TRBJ2-7	ASSPGQGPYEQY
TRBV6-5	TRBJ1-2	ASTQGYGYT
TRBV13	TRBJ1-3	ASSGRDSRNTIY
TRBV2	TRBJ1-5	ASTQGRNQPQH
TRBV5-1	TRBJ2-5	ASSGGTGNKETQY
TRBV5-1	TRBJ2-3	ASSLDSGNGQY
TRBV30	TRBJ2-7	AWRGPGPRARGNEQY
TRBV9	TRBJ1-5	ASSPQGGNQPQH
TRBV5-1	TRBJ2-1	ASSLTGTGNEQF
TRBV6-1	TRBJ2-7	ASTLRGGSSYEQY
TRBV30	TRBJ2-3	AWSKTSAGLTDTQY
TRBV9	TRBJ2-2	ASSVRGFDGELF
TRBV28	TRBJ1-6	ASSLLESPLH
TRBV6-1	TRBJ2-4	ASSEGDIQY
TRBV29-1	TRBJ1-1	SVAWLNTEAF
TRBV7-2	TRBJ2-1	ASSLRGAGNEQF
TRBV19	TRBJ1-1	ASSWGPEAF
TRBV5-4	TRBJ2-3	ASSLGGLGTDTQY
TRBV25-1	TRBJ1-2	ASIGTGHGYT
TRBV18	TRBJ2-3	ASSPGASTDTQY
TRBV5-1	TRBJ2-1	ASSDTQIQQF
TRBV9	TRBJ1-1	ASSVDGRDTEAF
TRBV12-5	TRBJ2-6	ASGSGDGANVLT
TRBV29-1	TRBJ2-7	SVVQGQTYEQY
TRBV19	TRBJ1-5	ASSIPGGQPQH
TRBV6-1	TRBJ1-1	ASSEIAGAGTEAF
TRBV19	TRBJ1-2	ASSTTGSYGYT
TRBV10-3	TRBJ1-2	AITGGANYGYT
TRBV5-1	TRBJ1-1	ASSSRGPSTEAF
TRBV4-1	TRBJ1-1	ASSQSRGLGTEAF
TRBV29-1	TRBJ2-1	SVVWGTRHYNEQF
TRBV9	TRBJ2-4	ASSFSYQGSDIQY
TRBV6-1	TRBJ2-1	ASNPEGNSYNEQF
TRBV5-8	TRBJ1-2	ASSLAPGSYGYT